The entry below gives a single TCR beta chain sequence along with its context. Its cognate antigen is unknown. The data belong to a study of T cell repertoires in cytomegalovirus infection. Study-wide background: CMV infection and matching HLA type were both indicated by public TCR beta signatures.

TCRdb reprocessed the reads with MiXCR, giving one entry per CDR3 protein. The sample holds about 920,000 distinct CDR3 sequences, 30% to 40% seen once. Study outcomes and limitations: Cumulative frequency (of public TCR beta family members) identified carriers of CMV plus the relevant HLA.

CDR1 and CDR2 from the germline V gene are SGHVS and FNYEAQ. CDR3 size: 15 residues. V lost 3 bases and J lost 5, with 16 bases in between. Sequenced material: cultured CD8+ T cells from PBMCs, taken from culture after CMV antigen stimulation. The J gene is TRBJ1-1, the V gene TRBV7-6; possibly TRBD1 for D (6 bases). The TCR was taken from a human donor in good health (CMV status not recorded). Some clones in this sample may be carry-over from other donors' samples. The CDR3 nucleotides read TGTGCCAGCAGCTTTTTGGTTGGGGGCGCGACTGAAGCTTTCTTT. Amino acid sequence: CASSFLVGGATEAFF.